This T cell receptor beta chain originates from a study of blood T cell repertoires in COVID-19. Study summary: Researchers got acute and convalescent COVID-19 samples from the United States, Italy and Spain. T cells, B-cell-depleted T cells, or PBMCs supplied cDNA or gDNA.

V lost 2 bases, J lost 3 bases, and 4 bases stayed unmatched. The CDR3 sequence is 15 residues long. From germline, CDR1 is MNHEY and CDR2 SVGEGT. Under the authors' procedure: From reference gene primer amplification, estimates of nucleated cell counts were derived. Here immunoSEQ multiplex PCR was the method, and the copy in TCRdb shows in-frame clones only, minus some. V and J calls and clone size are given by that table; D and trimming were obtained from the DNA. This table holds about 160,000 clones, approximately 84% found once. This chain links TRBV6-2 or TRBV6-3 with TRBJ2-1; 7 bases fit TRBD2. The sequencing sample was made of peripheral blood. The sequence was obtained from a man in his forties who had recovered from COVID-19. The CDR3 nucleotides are TGTGCCAGCAGTTACATTGCGGGAGTCTACAATGAGCAGTTCTTC. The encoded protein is CASSYIAGVYNEQFF.